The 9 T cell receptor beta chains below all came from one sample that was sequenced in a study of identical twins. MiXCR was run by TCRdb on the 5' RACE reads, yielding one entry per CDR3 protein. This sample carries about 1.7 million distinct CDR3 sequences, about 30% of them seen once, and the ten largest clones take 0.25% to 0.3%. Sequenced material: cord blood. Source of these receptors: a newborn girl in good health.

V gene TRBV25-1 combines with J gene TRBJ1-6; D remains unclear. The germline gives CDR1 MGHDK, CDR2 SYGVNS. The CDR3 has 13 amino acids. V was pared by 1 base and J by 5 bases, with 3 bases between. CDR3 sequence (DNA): TGTGCCAGCAGTGAATTGGATAATTCACCCCTCCACTTT. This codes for CASSELDNSPLHF.

The CDR3 DNA reads TGTGCCAGCACCTGGACTAGCGGTACCGGGGAGCTGTTTTTT. Translation: CASTWTSGTGELFF. This chain connects TRBV12-3 or TRBV12-4 to TRBJ2-2; TRBD2 agrees at 10 bases. CDR3 length equals 14 residues. V lost 7 bases to trimming and J lost 5 bases; unmatched junction nucleotides: 4.

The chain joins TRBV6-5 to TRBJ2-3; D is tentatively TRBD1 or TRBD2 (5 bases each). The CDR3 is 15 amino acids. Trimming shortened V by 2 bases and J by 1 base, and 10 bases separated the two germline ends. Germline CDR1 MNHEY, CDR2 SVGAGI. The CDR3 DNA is TGTGCCAGCAGTTACGGGGGAAAGGGCACAGATACGCAGTATTTT. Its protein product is CASSYGGKGTDTQYF.

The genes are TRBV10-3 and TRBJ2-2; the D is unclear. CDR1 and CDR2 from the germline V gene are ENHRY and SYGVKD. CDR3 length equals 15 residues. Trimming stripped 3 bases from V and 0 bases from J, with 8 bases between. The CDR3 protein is CAISDYGPNTGELFF. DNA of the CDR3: TGTGCCATCAGTGATTATGGCCCGAACACCGGGGAGCTGTTTTTT.

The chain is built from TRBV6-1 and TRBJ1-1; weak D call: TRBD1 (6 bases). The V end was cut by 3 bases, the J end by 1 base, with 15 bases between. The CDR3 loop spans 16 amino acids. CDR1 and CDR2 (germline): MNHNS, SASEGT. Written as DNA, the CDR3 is TGTGCCAGCAGTGATCCCCTGACAGGTCCGAACACTGAAGCTTTCTTT. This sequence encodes CASSDPLTGPNTEAFF.

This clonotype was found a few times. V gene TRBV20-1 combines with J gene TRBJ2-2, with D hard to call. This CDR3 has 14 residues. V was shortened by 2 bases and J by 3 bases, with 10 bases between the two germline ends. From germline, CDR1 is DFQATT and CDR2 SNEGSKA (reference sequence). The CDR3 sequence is CSARSGRYTGELFF. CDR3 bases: TGCAGTGCTAGATCTGGACGGTACACCGGGGAGCTGTTTTTT.

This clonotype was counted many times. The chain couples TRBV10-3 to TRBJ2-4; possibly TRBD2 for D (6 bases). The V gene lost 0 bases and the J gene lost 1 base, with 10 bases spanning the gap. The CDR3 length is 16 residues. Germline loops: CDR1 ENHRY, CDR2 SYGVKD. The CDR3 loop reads CAISESTREAKNIQYF. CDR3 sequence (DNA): TGTGCCATCAGTGAGTCGACTCGGGAGGCCAAAAACATTCAGTACTTC.

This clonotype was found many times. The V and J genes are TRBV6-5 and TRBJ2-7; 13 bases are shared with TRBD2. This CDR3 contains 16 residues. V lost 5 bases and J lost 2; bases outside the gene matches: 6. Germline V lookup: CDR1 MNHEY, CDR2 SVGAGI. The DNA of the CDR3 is TGTGCCAGCAGTGCCTCTGGACTAGCGGGAGCCTACGAGCAGTACTTC. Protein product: CASSASGLAGAYEQYF.

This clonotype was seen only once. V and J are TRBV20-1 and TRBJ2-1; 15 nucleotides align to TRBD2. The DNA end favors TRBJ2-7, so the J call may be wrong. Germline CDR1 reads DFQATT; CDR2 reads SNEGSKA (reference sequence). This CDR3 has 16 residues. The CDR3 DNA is TGCAGTGCTAGAGCGGGACTAGCGGGGGGCTACAATGAGCAGTACTTC. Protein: CSARAGLAGGYNEQYF.